These 5 T cell receptor beta chains were all obtained from the same sample, sequenced in a study of T cells in Graves' hyperthyroidism and ophthalmopathy. RNA transcripts served as the template for amplifying TCR beta CDR3 regions. During a first-round RT-PCR of the TCR CDR3, the HTBI primer set was used. TCRdb itself ran the multiplex PCR reads through MiXCR, one entry per CDR3 protein. The sample contains some 350,000 distinct CDR3 sequences, over 12% of which appear only once. Sequenced sample: blood. Receptor source: a woman aged 60-75 years with Graves' ophthalmopathy.

This clonotype was observed many times. The CDR3 sequence: CASSLLGRDTDTQYF. The CDR3 DNA reads TGCGCCAGCAGCTTACTCGGGAGGGACACAGATACGCAGTATTTT. The chain combines TRBV5-1 with TRBJ2-3; 8 bases match TRBD2. This CDR3 comprises 15 residues. Trimming took 2 bases from V and 2 from J; bases not matched to a gene: 4. The germline gives CDR1 SGHRS, CDR2 YFSETQ.

This clonotype was counted many times. This chain joins TRBV6-1 and TRBJ2-2; 12 bases are shared with TRBD2. The CDR3 runs to 18 residues. CDR1 and CDR2 (germline): MNHNS, SASEGT. V trimming: 5 bases; J trimming: 5 bases; junction bases outside the gene matches: 12. CDR3 region: CASSNNLAGGPRTGELFF. The CDR3 region has the DNA TGTGCCAGCAGTAACAACCTAGCGGGAGGGCCCCGGACCGGGGAGCTGTTTTTT.

This clonotype came up many times. The chain uses TRBV5-1 and TRBJ1-5; D is unresolved. The germline V and J ends were trimmed by 0 bases and 1 base, with 8 bases remaining between them. The CDR3 covers 15 residues. Germline V gives CDR1 SGHRS, CDR2 YFSETQ. The DNA for the CDR3 is TGCGCCAGCAGCTTGGGAGGGTCGAGCAATCAGCCCCAGCATTTT. This sequence encodes CASSLGGSSNQPQHF.

This clonotype has ten or more counts. The chain has TRBV2 and TRBJ2-7; TRBD1 matches 7 bases. Trimming removed 4 bases from V and 1 base from J; junction bases left unmatched: 7. Germline loops: CDR1 SNHLY, CDR2 FYNNEI. The CDR3 runs to 15 residues. The CDR3 coding sequence is TGTGCCAGCAGTGGGAGACAGGGCCCGTCCTACGAGCAGTACTTC. The encoded protein is CASSGRQGPSYEQYF.

This clonotype appeared many times. This chain uses TRBV11-3 with TRBJ2-1; TRBD2 agrees at 9 bases. V shed 2 bases and J 1 base; nucleotides not matched to a gene: 21. Germline loops: CDR1 SGHNT, CDR2 YENEEA. There are 22 residues in the CDR3. The CDR3 spells CASSLSQLAGPTLRISYNEQFF. The DNA of the CDR3 is TGTGCCAGCAGCTTATCCCAGCTAGCGGGGCCTACTTTGAGGATTTCCTACAATGAGCAGTTCTTC.